These 17 T cell receptor beta chains share one sample of origin, sequenced in a study of T cell responses to AZD1222 COVID-19 vaccine. Generated by immunoSEQ multiplex PCR, the TCRdb table keeps only in-frame clones and is missing some. The sample shows 180,000 or so clones, around 90% of them seen only once. The sample was peripheral blood, taken 28 days after the second AZD1222 dose. These receptors all stem from an adult who received the AZD1222 COVID-19 vaccine.

V is TRBV15 and J is TRBJ2-7; 8 bases map to TRBD1. The CDR3 is 14 residues long. The trim removed 3 bases at V and 4 bases at J, leaving 5 bases unmatched. Germline CDR1 and CDR2: LNHNV and YYDKDF (reference sequence). The CDR3 region is CATSSLRGRYEQYF. DNA of the CDR3: TGTGCCACCAGCAGTCTCAGGGGGCGGTACGAGCAGTACTTC.

The gene calls are TRBV3-1 (or the pseudogene TRBV3-2) and TRBJ2-1, with D unclear. Trimming removed 0 bases from V and 11 bases from J, with 8 bases in between. The CDR3 is 12 amino acids. Per the germline V gene, CDR1 is LGHDT and CDR2 is YNNKEL (reference sequence). CDR3 loop: CASSQDQWKQFF. The CDR3 nucleotides are TGTGCCAGCAGCCAAGACCAGTGGAAGCAGTTCTTC.

This rearrangement joins TRBV4-1 to TRBJ2-7; 8 bases are a match to TRBD1. Per the germline V gene, CDR1 is MGHRA and CDR2 is YSYEKL. V lost 0 bases, J lost 7 bases, and 8 bases stayed unmatched. The CDR3 contains 15 residues. The CDR3 reads CASSQEGTGLGEQYF. CDR3 bases: TGCGCCAGCAGCCAAGAGGGGACAGGCTTAGGGGAGCAGTACTTC.

This rearrangement joins TRBV7-9 to TRBJ1-1; D ambiguous. Trimming shortened V by 1 base and J by 1 base, and 10 bases separated the two germline ends. From germline, CDR1 is SEHNR and CDR2 FQNEAQ (reference sequence). This CDR3 spans 15 amino acids. The CDR3 nucleotides read TGTGCCAGCAGCTTAGTCGGAGGAGAGAACACTGAAGCTTTCTTT. Translating gives CASSLVGGENTEAFF.

V gene TRBV19 combines with J gene TRBJ1-2; perhaps TRBD1 as D (5 bases). Germline V gene lookup returns CDR1 LNHDA and CDR2 SQIVND (reference sequence). V lost 1 base and J lost 2, with 11 bases in between. The CDR3 is 15 amino acids. The CDR3 bases are TGTGCCAGTAGTATAGCGAGGGGAACCAACTATGGCTACACCTTC. Translation gives CASSIARGTNYGYTF.

This clone has only a few counts. The chain couples TRBV10-3 to TRBJ1-1; D not resolved. Trimming took off 7 bases at V and 0 bases at J, with 12 bases between the two ends. CDR3 length equals 14 residues. Germline values: CDR1 ENHRY, CDR2 SYGVKD. In nucleotides, the CDR3 is TGTGCCATCAAGGAGGGCGGGTTGAACACTGAAGCTTTCTTT. Protein product: CAIKEGGLNTEAFF.

The CDR3 DNA is TGTGCCAGCAGTTCTCGGGATCCAGATACGCAGTATTTT. Translated, it gives CASSSRDPDTQYF. V gene TRBV27 combines with J gene TRBJ2-3, with a tentative D call TRBD2 (5 bases). V was pared by 4 bases and J by 4 bases, with 9 bases between. Germline V gene sequence: CDR1 MNHEY, CDR2 SMNVEV (reference sequence). There are 13 residues in the CDR3.

This rearrangement joins TRBV7-9 to TRBJ1-6; TRBD1 might be the D (5 bases). V was pared by 5 bases and J by 5 bases, with 19 bases between. CDR1 SEHNR and CDR2 FQNEAQ come from the germline V gene (reference sequence). The CDR3 has 17 residues. The CDR3 coding sequence is TGTGCCAGCAGCCCAGGGATTGGCATTCCAGATAATTCACCCCTCCACTTT. Its translation: CASSPGIGIPDNSPLHF.

The rearrangement joins TRBV7-2 to TRBJ2-7; 9 bases are shared with TRBD2. The CDR3 totals 15 residues. Trimming cost V 2 bases and J 6 bases; bases outside gene matches: 8. Germline lookup yields CDR1 SGHTA and CDR2 FQGNSA. This chain's CDR3 is CASSLMAGGPSEQYF. The CDR3 nucleotides read TGTGCCAGCAGCTTAATGGCGGGGGGGCCGTCCGAGCAGTACTTC.

The chain employs TRBV11-2 and TRBJ2-1; no clear D gene. Germline V lookup: CDR1 SGHAT, CDR2 FQNNGV. Trimming took 5 bases from V and 8 from J, leaving 10 bases between them. The CDR3 has 12 amino acids. CDR3 protein: CASSPIFHEQFF. In nucleotides, the CDR3 is TGTGCCAGCAGCCCCATATTCCATGAGCAGTTCTTC.

The chain is built from TRBV30 and TRBJ2-7, with 11 bases identical to TRBD2. The CDR3 length is 16 residues. From germline, CDR1 is GTSNPN and CDR2 SVGIG (reference sequence). J was trimmed by 3 bases and V by 0 bases; bases with no gene match: 7. CDR3 protein: CAWSVLGLAGGYEQYF. In DNA form, the CDR3 reads TGTGCCTGGAGTGTACTAGGGCTAGCGGGGGGCTACGAGCAGTACTTC.

V is TRBV4-2 and J is TRBJ1-4; possible D gene TRBD1, 5 bases. V lost 0 bases and J lost 6, with 14 bases in between. The germline CDR1 and CDR2 sequences are LGHNA and YNFKEQ. This CDR3 contains 16 residues. The CDR3 DNA follows: TGTGCCAGCAGCCAAGAAGCATCCAGGGTACATGAAAAACTGTTTTTT. Its translation: CASSQEASRVHEKLFF.

This chain connects TRBV6-6 to TRBJ2-3; 7 bases line up with TRBD2. The length of the CDR3 is 15 residues. Germline V gives CDR1 MNHNY, CDR2 SVGAGI (reference sequence). V trimming: 6 bases; J trimming: 2 bases; junction bases outside the gene matches: 8. The CDR3: CASSRRAGNTDTQYF. In nucleotides, the CDR3 is TGTGCCAGCAGCCGCAGAGCGGGGAACACAGATACGCAGTATTTT.

The V and J genes are TRBV29-1 and TRBJ2-3, with TRBD2 matching 7 bases. CDR3 length: 16 amino acids. V lost 0 bases and J lost 0; bases outside the gene matches: 6. Germline assignment: CDR1 SQVTM and CDR2 ANQGSEA. CDR3 sequence: CSVEEWLRESTDTQYF. Here the CDR3 DNA reads TGCAGCGTTGAAGAATGGCTGCGGGAGAGCACAGATACGCAGTATTTT.

The chain couples TRBV12-2 to TRBJ1-1. TRBV12-2 is a recognized pseudogene. This CDR3 is 14 amino acids long. Here the CDR3 DNA reads TGTGCAAGTCGCTTAGCTCACCGAAACACTGAAGCTTTCTTT. This codes for CASRLAHRNTEAFF.

The V gene is TRBV7-2, the J gene TRBJ2-6, with 11 nucleotides matching TRBD1. The CDR3 consists of 19 residues. CDR1 and CDR2 (germline): SGHTA, FQGNSA. V lost 5 bases and J lost 0; bases outside the gene matches: 9. DNA of the CDR3: TGTGCCAGCAGCGATCGGACAGGGGGCTCCTCCTCTGGGGCCAACGTCCTGACTTTC. Protein product: CASSDRTGGSSSGANVLTF.

The chain recombines TRBV5-1 with TRBJ1-1; the match to TRBD1 covers 8 bases. This CDR3 is 16 amino acids long. Germline V gene sequence: CDR1 SGHRS, CDR2 YFSETQ. V lost 0 bases and J lost 1; bases outside the gene matches: 5. The chain's CDR3 is CASSLGTGGKNTEAFF. For the CDR3, the DNA is TGCGCCAGCAGCTTGGGAACAGGGGGTAAGAACACTGAAGCTTTCTTT.